The present entry profiles one T cell receptor (beta chain) with its context. What it binds is not known. Germline CDR1 is DFQATT and CDR2 is SNEGSKA (reference sequence). This CDR3 contains 13 residues. V lost 5 bases and J lost 5; bases outside the gene matches: 5. These data are taken from a study of CD8 T cells in ankylosing spondylitis. Findings and limits, study-wide: Matched ankylosing spondylitis synovial fluid reportedly showed significant enrichment of disease-linked clones.

Each CDR3 protein is one row after TCRdb ran MiXCR on the 5' RACE reads. The table lists about 310,000 distinct CDR3 sequences, around 21% of them singletons, with under 4% in the top ten. The receptor's source is a female donor with ankylosing spondylitis or in good health (not recorded which). The chain combines TRBV20-1 with TRBJ2-7, with 11 bases matching TRBD1. Sequences were obtained from blood, either unsorted or a sorted T cell fraction (not recorded which). This chain's CDR3 is CSALGQGANEQYF. CDR3 in DNA: TGCAGTGCTCTCGGACAGGGGGCCAACGAGCAGTACTTC.